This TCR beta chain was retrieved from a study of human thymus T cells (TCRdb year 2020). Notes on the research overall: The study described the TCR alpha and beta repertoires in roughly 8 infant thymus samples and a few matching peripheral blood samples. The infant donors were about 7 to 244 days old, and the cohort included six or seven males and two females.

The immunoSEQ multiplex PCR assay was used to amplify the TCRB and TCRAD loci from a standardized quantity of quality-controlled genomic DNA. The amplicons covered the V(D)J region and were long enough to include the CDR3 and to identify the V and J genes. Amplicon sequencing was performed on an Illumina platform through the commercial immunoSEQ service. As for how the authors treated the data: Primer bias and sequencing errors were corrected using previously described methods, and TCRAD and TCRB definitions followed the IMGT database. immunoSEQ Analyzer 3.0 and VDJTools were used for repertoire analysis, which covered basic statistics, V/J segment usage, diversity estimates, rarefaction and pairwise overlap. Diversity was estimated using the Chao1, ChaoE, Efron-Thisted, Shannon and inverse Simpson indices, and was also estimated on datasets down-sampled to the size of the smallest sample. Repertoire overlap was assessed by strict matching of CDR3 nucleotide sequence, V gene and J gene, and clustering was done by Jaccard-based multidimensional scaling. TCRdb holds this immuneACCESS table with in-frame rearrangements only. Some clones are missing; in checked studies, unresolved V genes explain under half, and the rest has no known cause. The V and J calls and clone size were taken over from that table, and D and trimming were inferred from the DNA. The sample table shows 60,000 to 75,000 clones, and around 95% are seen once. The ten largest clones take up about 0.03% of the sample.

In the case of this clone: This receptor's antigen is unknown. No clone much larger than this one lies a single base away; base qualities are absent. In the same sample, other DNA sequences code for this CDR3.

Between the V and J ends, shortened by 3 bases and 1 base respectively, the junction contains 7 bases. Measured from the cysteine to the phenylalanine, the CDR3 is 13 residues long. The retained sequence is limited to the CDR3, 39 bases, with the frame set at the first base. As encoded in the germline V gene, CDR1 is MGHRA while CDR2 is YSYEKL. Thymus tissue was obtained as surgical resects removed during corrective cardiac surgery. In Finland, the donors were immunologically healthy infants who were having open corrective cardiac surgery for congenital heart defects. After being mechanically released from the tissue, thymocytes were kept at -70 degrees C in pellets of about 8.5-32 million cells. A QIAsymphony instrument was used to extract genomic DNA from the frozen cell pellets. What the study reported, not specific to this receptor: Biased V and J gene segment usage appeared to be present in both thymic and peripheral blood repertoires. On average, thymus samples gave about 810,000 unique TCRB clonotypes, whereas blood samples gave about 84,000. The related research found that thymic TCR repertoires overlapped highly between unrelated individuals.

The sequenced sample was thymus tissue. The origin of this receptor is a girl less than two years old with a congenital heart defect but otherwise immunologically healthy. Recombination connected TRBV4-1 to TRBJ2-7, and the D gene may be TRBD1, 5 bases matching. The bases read TGCGCCAGCAGCCAGGGGCCTTCCTACGAGCAGTACTTC. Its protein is CASSQGPSYEQYF.